Sequencing of this T cell receptor (beta chain) was carried out in a study of blood T cell repertoires in COVID-19. The CDR3 extends over 16 amino acids. From germline, CDR1 is SSHAT and CDR2 FNYEAQ (reference sequence). Trimming cost V 6 bases and J 0 bases; bases outside gene matches: 5. This clone was detected only a few times. Sequencing used immunoSEQ multiplex PCR; TCRdb keeps in-frame clones, though not all of them. The profile covers under 80,000 clones, with about 80% appearing a single time and around 10% taken by the ten largest. The J gene is TRBJ2-7, the V gene TRBV7-7; 13 bases map to TRBD2. The sequence came from a man aged 50 or older with acute or convalescent COVID-19. Material: peripheral blood. This CDR3 reads CASRRGLAGASYEQYF. As DNA, the CDR3 is TGTGCCAGCAGGCGTGGACTAGCGGGGGCCTCCTACGAGCAGTACTTC.